These 18 T cell receptor beta chains share one sample of origin, sequenced in a study of T cells in Graves' hyperthyroidism and ophthalmopathy. RNA transcripts served as the template for amplifying TCR beta CDR3 regions. Using the HTBI primer set, a first-round RT-PCR was run on the TCR CDR3. TCRdb passed the multiplex PCR reads through MiXCR, listing each CDR3 protein once. The sample has 300,000 to 350,000 distinct CDR3 sequences, approximately 15% seen once. Sequenced input: blood. The receptors were sampled from a man aged 25-45 years with Graves' hyperthyroidism.

The table lists this clonotype with many counts. The chain employs TRBV5-1 and TRBJ1-1, with D perhaps TRBD1 (5 bases). The V end lost 3 bases, the J end lost 6 bases, and 9 bases lay between the germline ends. The germline V gene has CDR1 SGHRS and CDR2 YFSETQ. This CDR3 is built from 12 residues. The CDR3 reads CASSYSGPEAFF. For the CDR3, the DNA is TGCGCCAGCAGCTATTCAGGGCCTGAAGCTTTCTTT.

This clonotype was seen a handful of times. The chain recombines TRBV9 with TRBJ1-1; D remains ambiguous. Trimming took 1 base from V and 3 from J, leaving 7 bases between them. Germline-derived CDR1 and CDR2 are SGDLS and YYNGEE. This CDR3 is built from 13 residues. The CDR3 sequence: CASSVPRDTEAFF. The CDR3, as DNA: TGTGCCAGCAGCGTACCCCGGGACACTGAAGCTTTCTTT. Filled out from reference TRBV9 and TRBJ1-1, the complete variable domain reads DSGVTQTPKHLITATGQRVTLRCSPRSGDLSVYWYQQSLDQGLQFLIQYYNGEERAKGNILERFSAQQFPDLHSELNLSSLELGDSALYFCASSVPRDTEAFFGQGTRLTVV.

This clonotype has just a few counts. The V gene is TRBV19, the J gene TRBJ2-3; 11 nucleotides agree with TRBD2. V lost 11 bases to trimming and J lost 1 base; unmatched junction nucleotides: 5. The CDR3 is 14 residues long. Germline V gene data show CDR1 as LNHDA and CDR2 as SQIVND (reference sequence). The CDR3 spells CASMGLAGTDTQYF. CDR3 DNA sequence: TGTGCCTCCATGGGACTAGCGGGCACAGATACGCAGTATTTT.

This clonotype appeared a single time. V gene TRBV12-5 combines with J gene TRBJ1-4, with unresolved D. The CDR3 extends over 14 amino acids. Germline V CDR1 and CDR2: LGHNT, FRNRAP. V was pared by 6 bases and J by 7 bases, with 15 bases between. The CDR3 DNA follows: TGTGCTAGTGGCTCCTGGGAAGCCGGTGAAAAACTGTTTTTT. Its protein product is CASGSWEAGEKLFF.

The gene calls are TRBV5-6 and TRBJ2-7; no definite D call. Trimming removed 3 bases from V and 6 bases from J, with 13 bases in between. The CDR3 is 13 amino acids. Germline lookup yields CDR1 SGHDT and CDR2 YYEEEE. The CDR3 nucleotides read TGTGCCAGCAGCTCCTCCGTCACCGGCGAGCAGTACTTC. It is translated as CASSSSVTGEQYF.

This clonotype has only a few counts. The genes are TRBV7-2 and TRBJ2-5; 9 nucleotides agree with TRBD1. The CDR3 is made up of 16 amino acids. Germline V CDR1 and CDR2: SGHTA, FQGNSA. The V gene end was trimmed by 5 bases and the J gene end by 5 bases; junction bases not matched to a gene: 12. For the CDR3, the DNA is TGTGCCAGCAGCCCGTGGCCCGGGACAGGGATGGAGACCCAGTACTTC. Protein product: CASSPWPGTGMETQYF.

The V and J genes are TRBV11-3 and TRBJ1-2; possibly TRBD1 for D (6 bases). There are 13 residues in the CDR3. Germline V gene lookup returns CDR1 SGHNT and CDR2 YENEEA. V was clipped by 5 bases and J by 4 bases, with 11 bases between them. The CDR3 spells CASSEDRLYGYTF. DNA of the CDR3: TGTGCCAGCAGCGAGGACAGACTCTATGGCTACACCTTC.

This clonotype was seen at least ten times. The gene calls are TRBV2 and TRBJ2-2, with TRBD2 matching 8 bases. V trimming: 5 bases; J trimming: 6 bases; junction bases outside the gene matches: 11. Germline CDR1 reads SNHLY; CDR2 reads FYNNEI. The CDR3 runs 16 residues. The DNA for the CDR3 is TGTGCCAGCAGTACTAGCGGCACGCTTAACGCCGGGGAGCTGTTTTTT. Encoded protein: CASSTSGTLNAGELFF.

This rearrangement joins TRBV29-1 to TRBJ2-2; unclear D gene. Germline V gene data show CDR1 as SQVTM and CDR2 as ANQGSEA. The CDR3 totals 12 residues. The ends were cut back, 6 bases at V and 5 bases at J, with 10 bases in the middle. In DNA, the CDR3 is TGCAGCGTGACGTTTGGGACCGGGGAGCTGTTTTTT. Residues: CSVTFGTGELFF.

A few counts support this clonotype. The gene calls are TRBV25-1 and TRBJ2-7; 8 bases are a match to TRBD2. Germline V gene lookup returns CDR1 MGHDK and CDR2 SYGVNS. The length of the CDR3 is 17 residues. Germline trimming cut 8 bases from V and 4 bases from J; bases unmatched to any gene: 19. CDR3 sequence: CASPVPFSGIRGYEQYF. DNA of the CDR3: TGTGCCAGCCCCGTCCCCTTTAGCGGGATCAGGGGTTACGAGCAGTACTTC.

This clonotype was counted a few times. In DNA form, the CDR3 reads TGTGCCAGCTCACCTAGGGCAGACATTAATTCACCCCTCCACTTT. Protein sequence: CASSPRADINSPLHF. The chain links TRBV18 to TRBJ1-6; D call uncertain. CDR1 is KGHSH, CDR2 LQKENI, per germline. The ends were cut back, 3 bases at V and 6 bases at J, with 12 bases in the middle. The CDR3 has 15 amino acids.

This clonotype was seen only a few times. V and J are TRBV19 and TRBJ2-4; tentative D call: TRBD2 (6 bases). Per germline, CDR1 LNHDA and CDR2 SQIVND (reference sequence). CDR3 size: 17 residues. V lost 3 bases and J lost 1, with 16 bases in between. This CDR3 reads CASSMGVGAGAKNIQYF. The CDR3 nucleotides are TGTGCCAGTAGTATGGGGGTTGGCGCGGGGGCCAAAAACATTCAGTACTTC.

The chain links TRBV20-1 to TRBJ1-2; TRBD1 is a possible D gene (5 bases). V shed 5 bases and J shed 4 bases, with 8 bases lying between them. Germline V CDR1 and CDR2: DFQATT, SNEGSKA (reference sequence). The CDR3 consists of 11 residues. The CDR3 sequence: CSAGDGYGYTF. The CDR3, as DNA: TGCAGTGCTGGGGACGGCTATGGCTACACCTTC.

This clonotype was picked up many times. The gene calls are TRBV12-3 or TRBV12-4 and TRBJ1-5; no clear D gene. This CDR3 is built from 14 residues. V was clipped by 2 bases and J by 0 bases, with 5 bases between them. The CDR3 coding sequence is TGTGCCAGCAGTTTAAGCCTTAGCAATCAGCCCCAGCATTTT. Amino acids: CASSLSLSNQPQHF.

This clonotype was observed a handful of times. The chain links TRBV29-1 to TRBJ1-5, with D unclear. Trimming removed 4 bases from V and 5 bases from J, with 12 bases in between. CDR3 length equals 13 residues. The V gene's germline CDR1 is SQVTM and CDR2 ANQGSEA. CDR3 sequence: CSVAVDGDQPQHF. The CDR3 DNA reads as TGCAGCGTTGCGGTGGATGGGGATCAGCCCCAGCATTTT.

The table lists this clonotype with a few counts. The chain recombines TRBV3-1 with TRBJ2-7, with a tentative D call TRBD2 (5 bases). V lost 0 bases and J lost 5, with 14 bases in between. The CDR3 totals 15 residues. CDR1 and CDR2 from the germline V gene are LGHDT and YNNKEL (reference sequence). The CDR3 sequence is CASSQELLAANEQYF. CDR3 bases: TGTGCCAGCAGCCAAGAGTTGCTAGCAGCCAACGAGCAGTACTTC.

This clonotype was found a few times. V usage is TRBV5-1 and J usage is TRBJ2-1; 7 bases are a match to TRBD2. The CDR3 spans 12 residues. The J segment lost 8 bases and the V segment lost 4 bases, leaving 3 bases of the junction unmatched. CDR1 is SGHRS and CDR2 is YFSETQ in the germline V gene. The DNA of the CDR3 is TGCGCCAGCAGCGGGGGGAGGGATGAGCAGTTCTTC. Its protein product is CASSGGRDEQFF.

This clonotype was recorded at least ten times. This chain links TRBV12-3 or TRBV12-4 with TRBJ1-5; tentative D call: TRBD1 (5 bases). The CDR3 has 14 amino acids. V gave up 2 bases and J gave up 5 bases, with 10 bases separating them. The CDR3 is CASSLRQGDQPQHF. The CDR3, as DNA: TGTGCCAGCAGTTTACGGCAGGGAGATCAGCCCCAGCATTTT.